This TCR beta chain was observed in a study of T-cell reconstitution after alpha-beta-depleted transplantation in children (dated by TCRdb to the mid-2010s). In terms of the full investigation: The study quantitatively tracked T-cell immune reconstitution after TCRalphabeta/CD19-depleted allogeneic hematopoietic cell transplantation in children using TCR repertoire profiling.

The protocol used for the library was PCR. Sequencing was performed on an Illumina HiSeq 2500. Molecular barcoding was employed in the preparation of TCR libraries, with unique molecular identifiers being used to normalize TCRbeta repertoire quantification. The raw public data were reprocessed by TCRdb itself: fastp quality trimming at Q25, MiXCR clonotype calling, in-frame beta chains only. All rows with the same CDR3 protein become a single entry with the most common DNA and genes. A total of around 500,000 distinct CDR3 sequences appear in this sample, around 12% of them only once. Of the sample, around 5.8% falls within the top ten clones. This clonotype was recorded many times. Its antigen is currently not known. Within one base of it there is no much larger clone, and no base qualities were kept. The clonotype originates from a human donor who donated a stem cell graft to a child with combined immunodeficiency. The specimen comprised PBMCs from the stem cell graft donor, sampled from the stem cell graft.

CDR3 reads: CASSLGTGLLAKNIQYF. The DNA sequence follows: TGCGCCAGCAGCTTGGGGACAGGGTTACTAGCCAAAAACATTCAGTACTTC. Recombination joined TRBV5-1 with TRBJ2-4; 8 central nucleotides agree with TRBD1. Sequences SGHRS (CDR1) and YFSETQ (CDR2) are obtained from the germline V gene. The CDR3 contains 17 residues, cysteine and phenylalanine counted. Left in the record is the CDR3 DNA by itself, 51 bases read in frame from the first base. Unmatched junction bases come to 5, with V trimmed by 0 bases and J by 0 bases. The variable domain in full, with residues beyond the CDR3 obtained from the reference TRBV5-1 and TRBJ2-4 genes, is KAGVTQTPRYLIKTRGQQVTLSCSPISGHRSVSWYQQTPGQGLQFLFEYFSETQRNKGNFPGRFSGRQFSNSRSEMNVSTLELGDSALYLCASSLGTGLLAKNIQYFGAGTRLSVL.